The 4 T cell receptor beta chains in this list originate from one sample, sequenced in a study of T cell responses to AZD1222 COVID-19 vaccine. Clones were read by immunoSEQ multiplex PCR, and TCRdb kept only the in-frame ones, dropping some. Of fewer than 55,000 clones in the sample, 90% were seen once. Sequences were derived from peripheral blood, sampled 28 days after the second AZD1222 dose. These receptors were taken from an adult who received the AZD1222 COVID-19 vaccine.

In DNA, the CDR3 is TGTGCCAGCAAGCTTTCGCTCTACAATGAGCAGTTCTTC. Translating gives CASKLSLYNEQFF. V is TRBV2 and J is TRBJ2-1; D is unresolved. CDR1 is SNHLY and CDR2 is FYNNEI in the germline V gene. The CDR3 consists of 13 residues. Trimming pared 7 bases from V and 3 bases from J, leaving 10 bases between.

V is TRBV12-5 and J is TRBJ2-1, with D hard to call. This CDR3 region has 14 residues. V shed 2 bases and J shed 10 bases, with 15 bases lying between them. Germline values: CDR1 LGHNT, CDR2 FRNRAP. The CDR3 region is CASGLRLSGNEQFF. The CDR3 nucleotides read TGTGCTAGTGGTTTGCGCCTTAGTGGGAACGAGCAGTTCTTC.

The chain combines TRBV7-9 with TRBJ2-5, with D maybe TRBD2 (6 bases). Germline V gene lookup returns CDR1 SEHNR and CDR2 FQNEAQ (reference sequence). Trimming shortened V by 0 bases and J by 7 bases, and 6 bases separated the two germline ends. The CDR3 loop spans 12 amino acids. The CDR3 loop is CASSLAGRTQYF. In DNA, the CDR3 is TGTGCCAGCAGCTTAGCCGGGAGGACCCAGTACTTC.

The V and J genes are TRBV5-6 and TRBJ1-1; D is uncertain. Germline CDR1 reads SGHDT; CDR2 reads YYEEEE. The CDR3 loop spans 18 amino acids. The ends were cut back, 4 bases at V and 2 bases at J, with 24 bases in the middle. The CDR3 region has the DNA TGTGCCAGCAGCCCCCTAGCCGGCCTTATAGACCCCAACACTGAAGCTTTCTTT. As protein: CASSPLAGLIDPNTEAFF.